This is a list of T cell receptor beta chains from one sample in a study of blood T cell repertoires in COVID-19. Clones were sequenced by immunoSEQ multiplex PCR, and TCRdb holds only the in-frame ones, with some missing. The sample has 25,000 to 40,000 clones, less than 95% seen once. What was sequenced was peripheral blood. The receptors originated from a man aged 65 to 79 with active or convalescent COVID-19. CDR3s include the opening cysteine and the closing phenylalanine or tryptophan. The order of the fields is CDR3 DNA, CDR3 protein, CDR3 length, clone size, V gene, J gene, D gene. A D gene is named only where the DNA matches it firmly. A clone size is listed for some rows: how often the clone was seen (once, few, many), or a class if it is expanded.

CDR3 DNA: TGTGCCAGCAGCTTACAGGGTGGAATGAACACTGAAGCTTTCTTT; CDR3 protein: CASSLQGGMNTEAFF; CDR3 length: 15; clone size: .; V gene: TRBV7-3; J gene: TRBJ1-1; D gene: .
CDR3 DNA: TGCGCCAGCGGCGCCGGGGACTTCGGGTATAATTCACCCCTCCACTTT; CDR3 protein: CASGAGDFGYNSPLHF; CDR3 length: 16; clone size: once; V gene: TRBV5-1; J gene: TRBJ1-6; D gene: .
CDR3 DNA: TGTGCCAGCAGCCTCCTTACAGCCATGAACACTGAAGCTTTCTTT; CDR3 protein: CASSLLTAMNTEAFF; CDR3 length: 15; clone size: .; V gene: TRBV28; J gene: TRBJ1-1; D gene: .
CDR3 DNA: TGTGCCAGCAGCCTCCTCGGGAACACCGGGGAGCTGTTTTTT; CDR3 protein: CASSLLGNTGELFF; CDR3 length: 14; clone size: .; V gene: TRBV5-4; J gene: TRBJ2-2; D gene: .
CDR3 DNA: TGTGCCAGCAGCCGTAGTGGAGGACAGGATAATTCACCCCTCCACTTT; CDR3 protein: CASSRSGGQDNSPLHF; CDR3 length: 16; clone size: few; V gene: TRBV9; J gene: TRBJ1-6; D gene: TRBD1
CDR3 DNA: TGTGCCAGCAGTGAGAGGAGACAGCCATATAATTCACCCCTCCACTTT; CDR3 protein: CASSERRQPYNSPLHF; CDR3 length: 16; clone size: .; V gene: TRBV6-1; J gene: TRBJ1-6; D gene: .
CDR3 DNA: TGTGCCAGCAGCTTAGACCCGCTGACATCAAGCACCATATATTTT; CDR3 protein: CASSLDPLTSSTIYF; CDR3 length: 15; clone size: .; V gene: TRBV11-2; J gene: TRBJ1-3; D gene: .
CDR3 DNA: TGTGCCAGTTTTAGGGCCGGGGTTCCCTATGGCTACACCTTC; CDR3 protein: CASFRAGVPYGYTF; CDR3 length: 14; clone size: .; V gene: TRBV19; J gene: TRBJ1-2; D gene: .
CDR3 DNA: TGCAGTGCTCGCCGGTGGGAGGAGCAGTACTTC; CDR3 protein: CSARRWEEQYF; CDR3 length: 11; clone size: .; V gene: TRBV20-1; J gene: TRBJ2-7; D gene: .
CDR3 DNA: TGTGCCAGCAGCTTAGGCGGCCTAGCGGGAGGGATCCAAGAGACCCAGTACTTC; CDR3 protein: CASSLGGLAGGIQETQYF; CDR3 length: 18; clone size: .; V gene: TRBV11-2; J gene: TRBJ2-5; D gene: TRBD2
CDR3 DNA: TGTGCCAGCAGCCCGGGACAGGAGAACTACGAGCAGTACTTC; CDR3 protein: CASSPGQENYEQYF; CDR3 length: 14; clone size: .; V gene: TRBV7-9; J gene: TRBJ2-7; D gene: TRBD1
CDR3 DNA: TGTGCCAGCAGCCAAGACCCATCAGGGGGGACTGAAGCTTTCTTT; CDR3 protein: CASSQDPSGGTEAFF; CDR3 length: 15; clone size: .; V gene: TRBV4-2; J gene: TRBJ1-1; D gene: TRBD1
CDR3 DNA: TGCGCCAGCATGGAGATAGCGGGAGCCACCTACAATGAGCAGTTCTTC; CDR3 protein: CASMEIAGATYNEQFF; CDR3 length: 16; clone size: .; V gene: TRBV5-1; J gene: TRBJ2-1; D gene: TRBD2
CDR3 DNA: TGTGCCAGCAATGGGCCGAACACTGAAGCTTTCTTT; CDR3 protein: CASNGPNTEAFF; CDR3 length: 12; clone size: .; V gene: TRBV28; J gene: TRBJ1-1; D gene: .
CDR3 DNA: TGTGCCAGCAGCGAAGGACAGTACTATGGCTACACCTTC; CDR3 protein: CASSEGQYYGYTF; CDR3 length: 13; clone size: .; V gene: TRBV7-3; J gene: TRBJ1-2; D gene: .
CDR3 DNA: TGTGCCACCAGTGATTCCACCTCTGTACAGGGTTACGGCTACACCTTC; CDR3 protein: CATSDSTSVQGYGYTF; CDR3 length: 16; clone size: .; V gene: TRBV24-1; J gene: TRBJ1-2; D gene: .
CDR3 DNA: TGCGCCAGCAGCTTGATTTTGGGGGCGTCAGGAAACACCATATATTTT; CDR3 protein: CASSLILGASGNTIYF; CDR3 length: 16; clone size: .; V gene: TRBV5-1; J gene: TRBJ1-3; D gene: .
CDR3 DNA: TGTGCCAGCGTCTTGGGGGGGGCAAGCTATGGCTACACCTTC; CDR3 protein: CASVLGGASYGYTF; CDR3 length: 14; clone size: .; V gene: TRBV2; J gene: TRBJ1-2; D gene: .
CDR3 DNA: TGTGCCAGCTCACCCGGACGGGACTCCTACAATGAGCAGTTCTTC; CDR3 protein: CASSPGRDSYNEQFF; CDR3 length: 15; clone size: .; V gene: TRBV18; J gene: TRBJ2-1; D gene: .
CDR3 DNA: TGTGCCAGCAGTACCCCCGGGACAGGAGACAACTATGGCTACACCTTC; CDR3 protein: CASSTPGTGDNYGYTF; CDR3 length: 16; clone size: .; V gene: TRBV28; J gene: TRBJ1-2; D gene: TRBD1
CDR3 DNA: TGTGCCAGCAGCCCACAGGGATATGGCTACACCTTC; CDR3 protein: CASSPQGYGYTF; CDR3 length: 12; clone size: .; V gene: TRBV7-9; J gene: TRBJ1-2; D gene: .
CDR3 DNA: TGTGCCAGCAGCTCGCGGCCACTAGCGGGAGTCGGCGATGAGCAGTTCTTC; CDR3 protein: CASSSRPLAGVGDEQFF; CDR3 length: 17; clone size: .; V gene: TRBV11-2; J gene: TRBJ2-1; D gene: TRBD2
CDR3 DNA: TGTGCCACTGAGGGGACTAGCGGGACAGGGGAGACCCAGTACTTC; CDR3 protein: CATEGTSGTGETQYF; CDR3 length: 15; clone size: .; V gene: TRBV24-1; J gene: TRBJ2-5; D gene: TRBD2
CDR3 DNA: TGTGCCAGCAGCGGTAGACACAGCACAGATACGCAGTATTTT; CDR3 protein: CASSGRHSTDTQYF; CDR3 length: 14; clone size: .; V gene: TRBV25-1; J gene: TRBJ2-3; D gene: .
CDR3 DNA: TGCGCCAGCAGCCAAGATTGGGCAGGGGAAAACTATGGCTACACCTTC; CDR3 protein: CASSQDWAGENYGYTF; CDR3 length: 16; clone size: .; V gene: TRBV4-3; J gene: TRBJ1-2; D gene: .
CDR3 DNA: TGTGCCAGCACTCCGGGACTAGCGGGAGGAGGCACAGATACGCAGTATTTT; CDR3 protein: CASTPGLAGGGTDTQYF; CDR3 length: 17; clone size: .; V gene: TRBV2; J gene: TRBJ2-3; D gene: TRBD2
CDR3 DNA: TGTGCCAGCAGCTTAGGATCCTACTTCAGGGACAACCCCCCCACTGAAGCTTTCTTT; CDR3 protein: CASSLGSYFRDNPPTEAFF; CDR3 length: 19; clone size: .; V gene: TRBV7-8; J gene: TRBJ1-1; D gene: .
CDR3 DNA: TGTGCCAGTAGTACCTTTTGGACAGATTATGGCTACACCTTC; CDR3 protein: CASSTFWTDYGYTF; CDR3 length: 14; clone size: .; V gene: TRBV19; J gene: TRBJ1-2; D gene: .
CDR3 DNA: TGTGCCAGCAGTTACTCTTACCCGACTAGCGGGGGGGAGCAGTTCTTC; CDR3 protein: CASSYSYPTSGGEQFF; CDR3 length: 16; clone size: .; V gene: TRBV6-6; J gene: TRBJ2-1; D gene: TRBD2
CDR3 DNA: TGTGCCACCAGTGACGGGACAGGGGGCGGAACTGAAGCTTTCTTT; CDR3 protein: CATSDGTGGGTEAFF; CDR3 length: 15; clone size: .; V gene: TRBV24-1; J gene: TRBJ1-1; D gene: TRBD1
CDR3 DNA: TGCGCCAGCAGCTTTATGGCTAGCGGATTCCAAGAGACCCAGTACTTC; CDR3 protein: CASSFMASGFQETQYF; CDR3 length: 16; clone size: .; V gene: TRBV5-1; J gene: TRBJ2-5; D gene: TRBD2
CDR3 DNA: TGTGCCAGCAGTTTAACCCGGGACAGGGACGGGCAGACCCAGTACTTC; CDR3 protein: CASSLTRDRDGQTQYF; CDR3 length: 16; clone size: .; V gene: TRBV6-6; J gene: TRBJ2-5; D gene: TRBD1
CDR3 DNA: TGTGCCAGCAGTTTATTCTACCAGCCCCAGCATTTT; CDR3 protein: CASSLFYQPQHF; CDR3 length: 12; clone size: .; V gene: TRBV28; J gene: TRBJ1-5; D gene: .
CDR3 DNA: TGTGCCAGCAGTGAAATGGGGGGATCGAGAAAACTGTTTTTT; CDR3 protein: CASSEMGGSRKLFF; CDR3 length: 14; clone size: .; V gene: TRBV6-1; J gene: TRBJ1-4; D gene: .
CDR3 DNA: TGTGCCACCCCCCGGGCGGGGGGCCTCCGCGCTAATTCACCCCTCCACTTT; CDR3 protein: CATPRAGGLRANSPLHF; CDR3 length: 17; clone size: .; V gene: TRBV24-1; J gene: TRBJ1-6; D gene: .
CDR3 DNA: TGCGCCAGCAGCTTGGCTAGCGGGACAGATACGCAGTATTTT; CDR3 protein: CASSLASGTDTQYF; CDR3 length: 14; clone size: .; V gene: TRBV5-1; J gene: TRBJ2-3; D gene: TRBD2
CDR3 DNA: TGCAGCGTTTCCAGCGGGAGATACTACAATGAGCAGTTCTTC; CDR3 protein: CSVSSGRYYNEQFF; CDR3 length: 14; clone size: .; V gene: TRBV29-1; J gene: TRBJ2-1; D gene: TRBD2
CDR3 DNA: TGTGCCGGAATACGACAGGGCTACAACTATGGCTACACCTTC; CDR3 protein: CAGIRQGYNYGYTF; CDR3 length: 14; clone size: .; V gene: TRBV7-9; J gene: TRBJ1-2; D gene: TRBD1
CDR3 DNA: TGTGCCATCAGTGAGGGACTAGTCGAAGTATACAATGAGCAGTTCTTC; CDR3 protein: CAISEGLVEVYNEQFF; CDR3 length: 16; clone size: .; V gene: TRBV10-3; J gene: TRBJ2-1; D gene: TRBD2
CDR3 DNA: TGTGCCAGCAGCTTGGATGCGGGGAATAACTATGGCTACACCTTC; CDR3 protein: CASSLDAGNNYGYTF; CDR3 length: 15; clone size: once; V gene: TRBV5-6; J gene: TRBJ1-2; D gene: .
CDR3 DNA: TGCGCCAGCAGCTTGGCCGGGACAGGACGTTCACCCCTCCACTTT; CDR3 protein: CASSLAGTGRSPLHF; CDR3 length: 15; clone size: .; V gene: TRBV5-1; J gene: TRBJ1-6; D gene: TRBD1
CDR3 DNA: TGTGCCAGCAGTGACAGGGGGCCGTTATTGAACACTGAAGCTTTCTTT; CDR3 protein: CASSDRGPLLNTEAFF; CDR3 length: 16; clone size: .; V gene: TRBV6-2/TRBV6-3; J gene: TRBJ1-1; D gene: TRBD1
CDR3 DNA: TGTGCCAGCAGCCCCCACGGACAGGGAGAGACCCAGTACTTC; CDR3 protein: CASSPHGQGETQYF; CDR3 length: 14; clone size: .; V gene: TRBV9; J gene: TRBJ2-5; D gene: TRBD1
CDR3 DNA: TGTGCCAGCAGTCCCCCCCAGGGGGTGTCCGGAAACACCATATATTTT; CDR3 protein: CASSPPQGVSGNTIYF; CDR3 length: 16; clone size: .; V gene: TRBV6-2/TRBV6-3; J gene: TRBJ1-3; D gene: TRBD1
CDR3 DNA: TGTGCCAGCAGTGAGGCTTGGGCGACCTATGGCTACACCTTC; CDR3 protein: CASSEAWATYGYTF; CDR3 length: 14; clone size: .; V gene: TRBV6-1; J gene: TRBJ1-2; D gene: .
CDR3 DNA: TGTGCCTGGAGTTCCGACAGTAACACTGAAGCTTTCTTT; CDR3 protein: CAWSSDSNTEAFF; CDR3 length: 13; clone size: .; V gene: TRBV30; J gene: TRBJ1-1; D gene: .
CDR3 DNA: TGTGCCAGAGGGGACAGGGGGTTATACGAGCAGTACTTC; CDR3 protein: CARGDRGLYEQYF; CDR3 length: 13; clone size: .; V gene: TRBV19; J gene: TRBJ2-7; D gene: TRBD1
CDR3 DNA: TGTGCCAGCAGCCGGGGGGGGGCGGATGGCTACACCTTC; CDR3 protein: CASSRGGADGYTF; CDR3 length: 13; clone size: few; V gene: TRBV3-1/TRBV3-2; J gene: TRBJ1-2; D gene: .